This T cell receptor beta chain came from a study of Graves' ophthalmopathy and Graves' hyperthyroidism (dated by TCRdb to 2017 to 2018). With regard to the full study: Peripheral blood was collected at initial diagnosis, prior to any treatment. To tell Graves' ophthalmopathy apart from Graves' hyperthyroidism, and to predict which patients would progress to ophthalmopathy, the study relied on TCR beta repertoire signatures. In total, 135 blood samples were TCR-sequenced: 40 to 45 ophthalmopathy, under 80 hyperthyroidism and roughly 17 hyperthyroidism-to-ophthalmopathy patients. To explore V-J signatures distinguishing ophthalmopathy from hyperthyroidism, a discovery set of roughly 98 patients (fewer than 45 ophthalmopathy, some 55 stable hyperthyroidism) was enrolled. For independent validation, a separate cohort was made up of approximately 19 hyperthyroidism patients plus 17 patients who later progressed from hyperthyroidism to ophthalmopathy. In five or six hyperthyroidism patients, T-cell repertoires of thyroid tissue and blood were compared. Following sampling, methimazole starting at 30 mg daily was administered to hyperthyroidism patients, and high-dose intravenous methylprednisolone was administered to ophthalmopathy patients. Overall study results and their limits: Sample size was not statistically predetermined, and group allocation was not concealed from the investigators. In validation, the model predicted ophthalmopathy progression with over 60% sensitivity and 72.22% specificity; fewer than 15 predicted patients were CT-confirmed with GO in a median of around 6 months. Most of the expanded thyroid clonotypes with a frequency above 0.001 were also detected in blood, and it was suggested that the thyroid immune response may be reflected by blood repertoires. In cross-validation, the 13-signature model distinguished ophthalmopathy from stable hyperthyroidism with 87.88% sensitivity and 81% to 82% specificity, while in the test set the corresponding values were about 80% and 75%.

Ophthalmopathy patients had moderately to severely active disease, Clinical Activity Score of at least 3, NOSPECS grade of at least 4, and disease duration under 3 months. Patients with other autoimmune diseases, uncontrolled infections, pregnancy or lactation were excluded from the study. Diagnosis was based on clinical symptoms, serum thyroxine, TRAb, thyroid ultrasound and orbital computed tomography. Using Ficoll-Paque density gradient centrifugation, PBMCs were isolated from less than 11 ml of fresh peripheral blood. Trizol reagent was used to extract the total RNA, and its quality was then checked on an Agilent 2100 Bioanalyzer. The CDR3 starts with the cysteine, ends with the phenylalanine, and has 13 residues. Only the CDR3 DNA stays, 39 bases, in frame from base 1. Based on the germline V gene, the CDR1 and CDR2 sequences are SGHAT and FQNNGV. As for this clonotype: No antigen is known for it. Germline and junction disagree at one end, which may indicate a read error.

For repertoire sequencing, the TCR beta CDR3 regions were amplified from RNA transcripts. The first round of RT-PCR was done with HTBI primers and the Qiagen OneStep RT-PCR kit, and was followed by a second round of multiplex PCR, then size selection and purification. Libraries were sequenced on an Illumina HiSeq2000 using paired-end 100 bp reads. On the authors' methods: Reads were processed with SOAPnuke, discarding reads with adapters, uncalled bases, mean Phred below 15, or no exact constant-primer or identifier match. High-quality paired reads were merged with COPE v1.2.5. Each unique nucleotide sequence was defined as a clonotype, and clonotypes were aligned to IMGT TRB V, D and J references with MiTCR v1.1. The analysis was limited to V-J combinations with a frequency above 0.0001, which together covered 99.2% of repertoires. For each V-J combination, a TCR clonal expansion and chaos score was defined as the ratio of F50 clonal expansion to chaos observed in the TCRdist matrix. Welch's t-statistics and random forest were used to reduce features to about a dozen V-J combinations, which were fed into a naive Bayes classifier. Thyroid-blood repertoire similarity was quantified with the Morisita-Horn index. The public sequencing data were trimmed at Q25 with fastp and processed into clonotypes with MiXCR by TCRdb, which kept only in-frame beta chains. CDR3 protein duplicates are merged, each entry listing the most common genes and DNA. The V and J calls shown here were made by TCRdb, not taken from the authors' results. The sample records around 660,000 distinct CDR3 sequences, approximately 39% of which are singletons. The ten largest clones capture about 3.3% of the sample.

The sequence was collected from an adult man with Graves' ophthalmopathy. Recombination linked TRBV11-2 to TRBJ1-3, with the D gene uncertain. Sequencing was done on a sample of peripheral blood. In nucleotides, the sequence is TGTGCCAGCAGCTCCGACGGACGGAGTTACGAGCATTTT. Translation gives CASSSDGRSYEHF.